This TCR beta chain was documented in a study of regulatory T cells in long-lasting Graves disease. Comments on this clonotype: One base away lies a much larger clone, so this may be a sequencing read error.

Germline V gene data show CDR1 as MNHEY and CDR2 as SMNVEV (reference sequence). V was shortened by 3 bases and J by 5 bases, with 10 bases between the two germline ends. The CDR3 extends over 13 amino acids. Described time point: newly diagnosed GD, antithyroid drugs for less than 3 months. Generation of the TCR library employed RNA extracted from PBMCs. In building TCR beta libraries, iRepertoire HTBI primers were used together with Arm-PCR of CDR3 regions. TCRdb reanalysed the multiplex PCR reads using MiXCR and keeps one entry per CDR3 protein. The repertoire has hundreds of thousands of distinct CDR3 sequences, roughly 15% of them found once; the top ten carry about 11%. The same specimen was also included in a second study, on T cells in Graves' hyperthyroidism and ophthalmopathy. Per that paper: Initially, a first-round RT-PCR of the TCR CDR3 employed the HTBI primer set. Blood also showed most of the thyroid clonotypes that were expanded above 0.001.

The receptor was derived from a man between 18 and 29 years old with Graves disease. V is TRBV27 and J is TRBJ2-5; no clear D gene. The source was peripheral blood mononuclear cells (PBMCs), collected at new diagnosis, from a patient treated with antithyroid drugs. The CDR3 DNA sequence: TGTGCCAGCAGTTTTTTCTTAGGGGAGACCCAGTACTTC. This gives the protein CASSFFLGETQYF.